This T cell receptor (beta chain) was found in a study of blood T cell repertoires in COVID-19. This CDR3 spans 17 amino acids. Germline values: CDR1 MDHEN, CDR2 SYDVKM. After removal of 5 bases from V and 1 base from J, the junction contained 5 bases not matched to a gene. Assay: immunoSEQ multiplex PCR; the TCRdb copy retains only in-frame clones and omits some. The sample shows about 97,000 clones, 85% of them seen only once. Sequencing used peripheral blood. V and J are TRBV28 and TRBJ2-2, with TRBD2 matching over 12 bases. The TCR sequence derives from a woman in her seventies with active or convalescent COVID-19. This CDR3 is CASSIPGLAGNTGELFF. The CDR3 bases are TGTGCCAGCAGTATACCGGGACTAGCGGGGAACACCGGGGAGCTGTTTTTT.